The 9 T cell receptor beta chains reported below all come from one sample, sequenced in a study of blood T cells in healthy people across ages. It was with a sample-barcoded 5' primer and a J-beta primer mix that a second PCR of roughly 7 to 11 cycles was run. TCRdb used MiXCR to reprocess the 5' RACE reads, holding one entry per CDR3 protein. The sample has approximately 900,000 distinct CDR3 sequences, about 48% seen once. What was sequenced was blood. All receptors derive from a young man in good health.

This clonotype was picked up many times. V gene TRBV6-1 combines with J gene TRBJ2-3; D is undetermined. Trimming took off 6 bases at V and 1 base at J, with 5 bases between the two ends. CDR3 length equals 12 residues. CDR1 is MNHNS and CDR2 is SASEGT in the germline V gene. The CDR3 nucleotides are TGTGCCAGCAGCTGGGGCACAGATACGCAGTATTTT. Its protein is CASSWGTDTQYF.

This clonotype was picked up a small number of times. The V call is TRBV7-2, the J call TRBJ2-5; 10 bases are a match to TRBD1. Near its end, the DNA agrees better with TRBJ2-7, so the J call may be wrong. Germline V lookup: CDR1 SGHTA, CDR2 FQGNSA. This CDR3 comprises 15 residues. The CDR3 reads CASSSWTGGTYEQYF. CDR3 DNA sequence: TGTGCCAGCAGCTCCTGGACAGGGGGGACCTACGAGCAGTACTTC.

This clonotype was counted between two and nine times. The chain links TRBV4-1 to TRBJ2-7, with 7 bases matching TRBD1. The germline V gene has CDR1 MGHRA and CDR2 YSYEKL. V trimming: 0 bases; J trimming: 4 bases; junction bases outside the gene matches: 9. The CDR3 sequence is 16 residues long. In nucleotides, the CDR3 is TGCGCCAGCAGCCAAGAGGACACAGGGGATGTGTACGAGCAGTACTTC. Protein sequence: CASSQEDTGDVYEQYF.

The V gene is TRBV20-1, the J gene TRBJ2-3, with D maybe TRBD2 (5 bases). The germline V gene has CDR1 DFQATT and CDR2 SNEGSKA (reference sequence). V was pared by 8 bases and J by 5 bases, with 23 bases between. The CDR3 length is 15 residues. CDR3 sequence (DNA): TGCAGTACTACCCTAACTAGACCCTCCGAAGATACGCAGTATTTT. The encoded protein is CSTTLTRPSEDTQYF.

The chain carries TRBV3-1 and TRBJ2-5; D is possibly TRBD2 (6 bases). This CDR3 has 15 amino acids. Germline V gene data show CDR1 as LGHDT and CDR2 as YNNKEL (reference sequence). V lost 3 bases and J 3 bases, leaving 14 bases between the germline ends. CDR3 in DNA: TGTGCCAGCAGCCAGACCTCTTCGGGGGAAGAGACCCAGTACTTC. This encodes CASSQTSSGEETQYF.

The CDR3 region is CATSKTVRQTYEQYF. CDR3 bases: TGTGCCACCAGCAAAACCGTGCGACAGACCTACGAGCAGTACTTC. This rearrangement joins TRBV15 to TRBJ2-7; maybe TRBD1 (5 bases). The CDR3 length is 15 residues. Trimming stripped 4 bases from V and 2 bases from J, with 15 bases between. The germline CDR1 and CDR2 sequences are LNHNV and YYDKDF (reference sequence).

This rearrangement joins TRBV7-9 to TRBJ1-6, with D possibly TRBD1 on 6 matching bases. V lost 5 bases to trimming and J lost 2 bases, with 19 bases between them. The germline V gene has CDR1 SEHNR and CDR2 FQNEAQ (reference sequence). The CDR3 sequence is 18 residues long. The CDR3 DNA is TGTGCCAGCAGCACCCCAAAGGGGGAAGGCCCCTATAATTCACCCCTCCACTTT. As protein: CASSTPKGEGPYNSPLHF.

This clonotype has just a few counts. The V call is TRBV6-1, the J call TRBJ2-7; D call uncertain. This CDR3 has 12 amino acids. In germline, CDR1 is MNHNS, CDR2 SASEGT. V gave up 3 bases and J gave up 2 bases, with 5 bases separating them. This CDR3 is CASSDGAYEQYF. As DNA, the CDR3 is TGTGCCAGCAGTGATGGAGCCTACGAGCAGTACTTC.

Turning to this clonotype: Being one base from a much bigger clone, this may be a read error. This rearrangement joins TRBV6-6 to TRBJ2-5; 10 nucleotides match TRBD2. The CDR3 has 16 amino acids. Per the germline V gene, CDR1 is MNHNY and CDR2 is SVGAGI (reference sequence). DNA of the CDR3: TGTGCCAACAGTTCGCGACTAGCGGGCGGCCAAGAGACCCAGTACTTC. Encoded protein: CANSSRLAGGQETQYF.